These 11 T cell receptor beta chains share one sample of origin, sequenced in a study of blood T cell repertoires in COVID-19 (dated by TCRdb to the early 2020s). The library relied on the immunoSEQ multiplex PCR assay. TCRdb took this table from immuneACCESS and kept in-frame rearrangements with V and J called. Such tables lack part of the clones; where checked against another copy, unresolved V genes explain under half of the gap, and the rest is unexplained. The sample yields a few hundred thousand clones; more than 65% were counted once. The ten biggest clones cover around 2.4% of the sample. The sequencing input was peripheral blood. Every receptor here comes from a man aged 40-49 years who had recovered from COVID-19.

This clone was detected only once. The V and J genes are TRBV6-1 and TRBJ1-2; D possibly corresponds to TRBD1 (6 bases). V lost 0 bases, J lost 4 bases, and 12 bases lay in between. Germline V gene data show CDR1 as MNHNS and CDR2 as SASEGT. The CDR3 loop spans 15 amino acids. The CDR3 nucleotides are TGTGCCAGCAGTGAAGCATCGGGGGGCCCCTATGGCTACACCTTC. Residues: CASSEASGGPYGYTF.

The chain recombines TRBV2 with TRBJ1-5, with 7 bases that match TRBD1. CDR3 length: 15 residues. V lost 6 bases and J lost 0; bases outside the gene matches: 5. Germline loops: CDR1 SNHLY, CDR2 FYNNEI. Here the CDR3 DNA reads TGTGCCAGCAGGGCCGGGACAGTTAGCAATCAGCCCCAGCATTTT. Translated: CASRAGTVSNQPQHF.

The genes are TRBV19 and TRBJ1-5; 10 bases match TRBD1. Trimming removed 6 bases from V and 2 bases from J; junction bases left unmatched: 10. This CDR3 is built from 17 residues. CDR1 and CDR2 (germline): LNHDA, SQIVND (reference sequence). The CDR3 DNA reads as TGTGCCAGTAGGGAGATAGGGGGGACAGGGGGCAATCAGCCCCAGCATTTT. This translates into CASREIGGTGGNQPQHF.

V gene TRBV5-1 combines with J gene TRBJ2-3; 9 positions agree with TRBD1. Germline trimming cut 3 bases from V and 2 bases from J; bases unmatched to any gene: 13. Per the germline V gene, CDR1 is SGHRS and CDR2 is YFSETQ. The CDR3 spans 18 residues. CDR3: CASSSPLDRGQNTDTQYF. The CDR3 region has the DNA TGCGCCAGCAGCTCGCCCCTGGACAGGGGCCAAAACACAGATACGCAGTATTTT.

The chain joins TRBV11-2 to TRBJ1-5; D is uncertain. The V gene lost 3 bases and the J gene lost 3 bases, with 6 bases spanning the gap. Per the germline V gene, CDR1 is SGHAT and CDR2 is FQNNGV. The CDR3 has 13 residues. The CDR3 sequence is CASSFRHNQPQHF. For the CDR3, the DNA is TGTGCCAGCAGCTTCAGACACAATCAGCCCCAGCATTTT.

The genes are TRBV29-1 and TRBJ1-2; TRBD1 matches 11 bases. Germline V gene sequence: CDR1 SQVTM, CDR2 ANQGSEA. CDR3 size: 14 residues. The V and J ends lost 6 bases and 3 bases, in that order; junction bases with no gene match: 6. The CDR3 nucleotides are TGCAGCGTCCAGAGGGGACAGGGGGACTATGGCTACACCTTC. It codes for CSVQRGQGDYGYTF. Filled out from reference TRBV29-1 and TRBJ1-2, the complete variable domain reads SAVISQKPSRDICQRGTSLTIQCQVDSQVTMMFWYRQQPGQSLTLIATANQGSEATYESGFVIDKFPISRPNLTFSTLTVSNMSPEDSSIYLCSVQRGQGDYGYTFGSGTRLTVV.

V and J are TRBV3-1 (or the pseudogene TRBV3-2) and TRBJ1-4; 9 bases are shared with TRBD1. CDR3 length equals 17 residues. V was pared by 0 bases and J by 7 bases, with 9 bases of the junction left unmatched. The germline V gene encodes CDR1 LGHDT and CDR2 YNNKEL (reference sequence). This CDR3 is CASSQDWGTGLAEKLFF. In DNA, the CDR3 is TGTGCCAGCAGCCAAGATTGGGGGACAGGGCTGGCTGAAAAACTGTTTTTT.

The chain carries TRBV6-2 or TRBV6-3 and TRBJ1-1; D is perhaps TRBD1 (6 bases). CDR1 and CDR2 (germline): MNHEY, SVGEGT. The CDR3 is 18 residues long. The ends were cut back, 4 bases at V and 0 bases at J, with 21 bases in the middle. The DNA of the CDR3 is TGTGCCAGCAGTTTCGGACCGGGACATAATTTTGTGAACACTGAAGCTTTCTTT. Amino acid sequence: CASSFGPGHNFVNTEAFF.

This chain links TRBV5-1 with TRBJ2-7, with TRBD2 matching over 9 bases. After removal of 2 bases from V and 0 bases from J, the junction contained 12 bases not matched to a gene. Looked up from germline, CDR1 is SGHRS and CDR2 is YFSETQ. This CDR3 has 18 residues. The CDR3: CASSFGDSGGPSSYEQYF. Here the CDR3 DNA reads TGCGCCAGCAGCTTCGGGGACAGCGGGGGGCCCTCCTCCTACGAGCAGTACTTC.

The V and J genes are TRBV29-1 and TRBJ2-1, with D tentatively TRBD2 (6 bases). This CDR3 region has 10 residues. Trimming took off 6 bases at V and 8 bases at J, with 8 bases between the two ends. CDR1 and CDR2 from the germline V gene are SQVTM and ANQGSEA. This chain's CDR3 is CSVGTYEQFF. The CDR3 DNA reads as TGCAGCGTCGGGACTTATGAGCAGTTCTTC.

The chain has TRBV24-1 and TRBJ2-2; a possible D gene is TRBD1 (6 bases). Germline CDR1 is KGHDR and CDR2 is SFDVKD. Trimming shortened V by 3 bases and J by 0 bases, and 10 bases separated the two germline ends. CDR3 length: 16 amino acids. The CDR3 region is CATSDNRAANTGELFF. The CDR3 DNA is TGTGCCACCAGTGATAACAGGGCCGCGAACACCGGGGAGCTGTTTTTT.